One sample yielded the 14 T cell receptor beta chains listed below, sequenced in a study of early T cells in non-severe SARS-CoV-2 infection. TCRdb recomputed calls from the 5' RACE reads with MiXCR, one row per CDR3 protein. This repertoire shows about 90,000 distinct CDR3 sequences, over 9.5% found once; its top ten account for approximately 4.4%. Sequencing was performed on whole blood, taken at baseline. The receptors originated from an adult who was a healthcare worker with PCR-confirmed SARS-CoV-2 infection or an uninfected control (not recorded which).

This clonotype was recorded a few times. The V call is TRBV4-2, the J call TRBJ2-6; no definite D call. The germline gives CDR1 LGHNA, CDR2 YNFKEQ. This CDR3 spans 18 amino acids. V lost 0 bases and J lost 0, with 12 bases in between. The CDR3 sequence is CASSQEARLVSGANVLTF. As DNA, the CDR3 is TGTGCCAGCAGCCAAGAAGCCCGGCTAGTCTCTGGGGCCAACGTCCTGACTTTC.

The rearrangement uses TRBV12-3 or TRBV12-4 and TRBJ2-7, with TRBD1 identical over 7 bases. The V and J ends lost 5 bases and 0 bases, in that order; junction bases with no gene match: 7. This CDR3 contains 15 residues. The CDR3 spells CASSLRQGSSYEQYF. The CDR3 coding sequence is TGTGCCAGCAGTCTGCGACAGGGCAGCTCCTACGAGCAGTACTTC.

Here the CDR3 reads CASSPGQIYGYTF. In DNA form, the CDR3 reads TGCGCCAGCAGCCCGGGACAGATCTATGGCTACACCTTC. V is TRBV5-1 and J is TRBJ1-2; 7 nucleotides match TRBD1. V lost 4 bases and J lost 4; bases outside the gene matches: 4. The CDR3 runs to 13 residues. Germline CDR1 reads SGHRS; CDR2 reads YFSETQ.

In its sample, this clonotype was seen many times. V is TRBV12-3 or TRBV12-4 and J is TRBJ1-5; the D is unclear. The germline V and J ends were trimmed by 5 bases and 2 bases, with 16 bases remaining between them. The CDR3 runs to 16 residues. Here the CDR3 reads CASSQWAQRGNQPQHF. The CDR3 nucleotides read TGTGCCAGCAGTCAATGGGCCCAGAGGGGCAATCAGCCCCAGCATTTT.

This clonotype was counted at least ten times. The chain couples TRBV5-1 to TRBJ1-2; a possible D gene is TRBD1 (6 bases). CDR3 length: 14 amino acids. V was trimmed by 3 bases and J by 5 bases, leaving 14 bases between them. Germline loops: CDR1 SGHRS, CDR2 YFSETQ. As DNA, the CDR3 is TGCGCCAGCAGCTCGGAGACAGGACAATATGGCTACACCTTC. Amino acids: CASSSETGQYGYTF.

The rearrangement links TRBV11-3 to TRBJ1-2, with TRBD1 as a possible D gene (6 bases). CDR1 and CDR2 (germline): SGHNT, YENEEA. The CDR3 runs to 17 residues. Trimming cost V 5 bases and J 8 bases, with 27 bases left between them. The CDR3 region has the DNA TGTGCCAGCAGCCCCCACCTCTCCCGACAGGACGAGTGGGGCTACACCTTC. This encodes CASSPHLSRQDEWGYTF.

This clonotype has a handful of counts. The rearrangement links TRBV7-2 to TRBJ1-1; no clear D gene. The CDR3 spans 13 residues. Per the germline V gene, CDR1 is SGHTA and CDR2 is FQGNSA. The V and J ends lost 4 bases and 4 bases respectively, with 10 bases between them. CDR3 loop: CASSSAGPTEAFF. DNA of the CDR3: TGTGCCAGCAGCTCAGCCGGGCCCACTGAAGCTTTCTTT. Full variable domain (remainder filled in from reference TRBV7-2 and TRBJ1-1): GAGVSQSPSNKVTEKGKDVELRCDPISGHTALYWYRQSLGQGLEFLIYFQGNSAPDKSGLPSDRFSAERTGGSVSTLTIQRTQQEDSAVYLCASSSAGPTEAFFGQGTRLTVV.

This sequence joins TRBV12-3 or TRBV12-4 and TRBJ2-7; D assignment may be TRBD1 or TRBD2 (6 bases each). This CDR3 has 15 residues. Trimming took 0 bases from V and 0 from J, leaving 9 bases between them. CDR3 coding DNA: TGTGCCAGCAGTTTAGCAGGGGGGAGCTCCTACGAGCAGTACTTC. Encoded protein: CASSLAGGSSYEQYF.

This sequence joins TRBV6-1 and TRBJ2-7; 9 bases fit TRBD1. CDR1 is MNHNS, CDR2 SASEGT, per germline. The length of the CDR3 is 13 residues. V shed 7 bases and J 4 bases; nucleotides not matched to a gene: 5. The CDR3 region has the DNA TGTGCCAGCAACCGGGACAGGGTTTACGAGCAGTACTTC. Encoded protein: CASNRDRVYEQYF.

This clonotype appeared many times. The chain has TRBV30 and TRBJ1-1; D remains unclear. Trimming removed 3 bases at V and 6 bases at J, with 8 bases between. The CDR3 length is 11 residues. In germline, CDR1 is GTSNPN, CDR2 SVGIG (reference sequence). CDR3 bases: TGTGCCTGGAGCGAAGGGCCTGAAGCTTTCTTT. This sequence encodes CAWSEGPEAFF.

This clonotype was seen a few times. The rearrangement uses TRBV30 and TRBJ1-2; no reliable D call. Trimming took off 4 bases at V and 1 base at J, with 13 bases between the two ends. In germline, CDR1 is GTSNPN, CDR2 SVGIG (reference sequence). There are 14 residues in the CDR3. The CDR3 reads CAWTVGRVNYGYTF. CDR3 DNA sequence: TGTGCCTGGACCGTCGGCCGGGTTAACTATGGCTACACCTTC.

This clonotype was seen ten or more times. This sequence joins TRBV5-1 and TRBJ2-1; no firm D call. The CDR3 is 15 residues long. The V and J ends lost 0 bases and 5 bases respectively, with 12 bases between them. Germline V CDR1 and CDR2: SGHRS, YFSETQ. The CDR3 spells CASSLGERGHNEQFF. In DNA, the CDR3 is TGCGCCAGCAGCTTGGGCGAACGAGGCCACAATGAGCAGTTCTTC. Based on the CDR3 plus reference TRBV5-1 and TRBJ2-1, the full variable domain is KAGVTQTPRYLIKTRGQQVTLSCSPISGHRSVSWYQQTPGQGLQFLFEYFSETQRNKGNFPGRFSGRQFSNSRSEMNVSTLELGDSALYLCASSLGERGHNEQFFGPGTRLTVL.

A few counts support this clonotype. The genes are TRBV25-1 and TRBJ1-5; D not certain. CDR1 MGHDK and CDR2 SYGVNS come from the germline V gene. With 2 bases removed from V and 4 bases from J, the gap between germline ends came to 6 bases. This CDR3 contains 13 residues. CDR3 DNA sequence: TGTGCCAGCAGTGAAGCCGGTAATCAGCCCCAGCATTTT. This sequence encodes CASSEAGNQPQHF. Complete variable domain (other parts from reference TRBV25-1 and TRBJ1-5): EADIYQTPRYLVIGTGKKITLECSQTMGHDKMYWYQQDPGMELHLIHYSYGVNSTEKGDLSSESTVSRIRTEHFPLTLESARPSHTSQYLCASSEAGNQPQHFGDGTRLSIL.

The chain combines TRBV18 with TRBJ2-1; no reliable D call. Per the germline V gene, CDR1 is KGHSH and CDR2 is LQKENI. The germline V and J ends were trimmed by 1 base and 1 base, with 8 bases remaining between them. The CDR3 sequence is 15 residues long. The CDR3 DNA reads TGTGCCAGCTCACCACTGTATCAATCCTACAATGAGCAGTTCTTC. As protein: CASSPLYQSYNEQFF.